This TCR beta chain originates from a study of blood T cells in healthy people across ages. Points from the study as a whole: The authors considered diversity estimates from one million T cells to be underestimates.

A J-beta primer mix and a sample-barcoded 5' primer were used in a second PCR of roughly 7 to 12 cycles. Each cDNA molecule carried a tag from a template-switch adaptor that contained 12 random nucleotides. TCRdb itself ran the 5' RACE reads through MiXCR, one entry per CDR3 protein. The sample lists approximately 670,000 distinct CDR3 sequences, around 38% occurring once. This CDR3 is built from 14 residues. The germline V and J ends were trimmed by 2 bases and 4 bases, with 11 bases remaining between them. Germline V CDR1 and CDR2: SGHTA, FQGNSA. Points on this clonotype: No antigen is known for it.

This chain connects TRBV7-2 to TRBJ2-5; unclear D gene. The TCR originated in an elderly man in good health. The sample taken for sequencing was blood. CDR3 DNA sequence: TGTGCCAGCAGCTTATCTGCCTCCAGAGAGACCCAGTACTTC. It encodes CASSLSASRETQYF.